A single sample gave rise to the 28 T cell receptor beta chains below, sequenced in a study of blood T cell repertoires in COVID-19 (TCRdb year 2020). The method behind the library was the immunoSEQ multiplex PCR assay. This immuneACCESS table, as held by TCRdb, lists in-frame sequences with V and J called but not all clones. Of the missing ones, under half trace to an unresolved V gene in checked studies; the others have no known cause. The sample data list some 240,000 clones, and around 83% of these were observed just once. Of the sample, approximately 5% falls within the top ten clones. Sequenced material: peripheral blood. The source is a woman in her 70s with COVID-19, enrolled during active disease.

The chain couples TRBV6-5 to TRBJ2-7; 11 nucleotides align to TRBD1. Germline assignment: CDR1 MNHEY and CDR2 SVGAGI. The J segment lost 7 bases and the V segment lost 7 bases, leaving 9 bases of the junction unmatched. The CDR3 is 14 amino acids. The DNA of the CDR3 is TGTGCCAGCACCCCGGGACAGGGGGTGGCAGAGCAGTACTTC. Translating gives CASTPGQGVAEQYF.

The V and J genes are TRBV6-5 and TRBJ1-6; 7 bases align to TRBD1. The CDR3 has 13 amino acids. Germline CDR1 and CDR2: MNHEY and SVGAGI. Germline trimming cut 8 bases from V and 8 bases from J; bases unmatched to any gene: 6. The CDR3 loop reads CASWTGTYSPLHF. For the CDR3, the DNA is TGTGCCAGCTGGACAGGAACTTATTCACCCCTCCACTTT.

This clone was picked up a small number of times. The rearrangement links TRBV19 to TRBJ1-5; D unresolved. The V end lost 6 bases, the J end lost 0 bases, and 9 bases lay between the germline ends. The CDR3 runs 14 residues. The V gene's germline CDR1 is LNHDA and CDR2 SQIVND (reference sequence). The CDR3 is CASRLTHSNQPQHF. The CDR3 nucleotides read TGTGCCAGTAGGCTCACACATAGCAATCAGCCCCAGCATTTT.

The gene calls are TRBV6-5 and TRBJ1-5; possibly TRBD1 for D (6 bases). The germline V gene encodes CDR1 MNHEY and CDR2 SVGAGI. V shed 0 bases and J shed 4 bases, with 10 bases lying between them. The CDR3 runs 15 residues. The CDR3 DNA reads TGTGCCAGCAGTTACTCAGGGGGTAAAAATCAGCCCCAGCATTTT. Protein: CASSYSGGKNQPQHF.

This sequence joins TRBV10-3 and TRBJ2-1, with 10 bases identical to TRBD1. J was trimmed by 7 bases and V by 3 bases; bases with no gene match: 6. CDR3 length equals 15 residues. Germline-derived CDR1 and CDR2 are ENHRY and SYGVKD. CDR3 in DNA: TGTGCCATCAGTGACCGGGACAGGGGTTCAAATGAGCAGTTCTTC. Translating gives CAISDRDRGSNEQFF.

The CDR3 DNA follows: TGTGCCAGCAGGGCAGGCAGGGCCGAGCAGTACTTC. This gives the protein CASRAGRAEQYF. The chain uses TRBV28 and TRBJ2-7; D is possibly TRBD1 (5 bases). The V gene's germline CDR1 is MDHEN and CDR2 SYDVKM. The germline V and J ends were trimmed by 6 bases and 6 bases, with 12 bases remaining between them. This CDR3 contains 12 residues.

The V and J genes are TRBV14 and TRBJ2-5; possible D gene TRBD1, 5 bases. V lost 4 bases and J 2 bases, leaving 17 bases between the germline ends. This CDR3 is built from 16 residues. Per the germline V gene, CDR1 is SGHDN and CDR2 is FVKESK. The CDR3 DNA is TGTGCCAGCAGCCCGCTGGGGCCAGGCTTTCAAGAGACCCAGTACTTC. It codes for CASSPLGPGFQETQYF.

The rearrangement joins TRBV29-1 to TRBJ1-2; 8 bases agree with TRBD1. This CDR3 has 13 residues. The germline V gene encodes CDR1 SQVTM and CDR2 ANQGSEA. V shed 4 bases, J shed 4 bases, and the junction held 5 bases outside the gene matches. The chain's CDR3 is CSVARGQVYGYTF. The DNA for the CDR3 is TGCAGCGTTGCCAGGGGACAGGTCTATGGCTACACCTTC.

About this clone itself: This same CDR3 is encoded by further DNA sequences in the sample. The chain employs TRBV5-1 and TRBJ2-7; D is ambiguous. Germline V gene lookup returns CDR1 SGHRS and CDR2 YFSETQ. The CDR3 runs 13 residues. V was cut by 4 bases and J by 3 bases, with 11 bases left in between. This CDR3 is CASSTPSSYEQYF. CDR3 nucleotide sequence: TGCGCCAGCAGCACACCGTCCAGCTACGAGCAGTACTTC.

The CDR3 region has the DNA TGTGCCAGTACCTTTAGCGGGAGTTTTACCCAGTACTTC. It codes for CASTFSGSFTQYF. The gene calls are TRBV19 and TRBJ2-5; 9 positions agree with TRBD2. CDR3 length equals 13 residues. V lost 7 bases, J lost 8 bases, and 8 bases stayed unmatched. CDR1 and CDR2 from the germline V gene are LNHDA and SQIVND (reference sequence).

V usage is TRBV9 and J usage is TRBJ1-6; D gene ambiguous. Germline lookup yields CDR1 SGDLS and CDR2 YYNGEE. Deletions cut 2 bases from V and 4 bases from J, with 7 bases between. The CDR3 extends over 14 amino acids. CDR3 sequence: CASSVSQYNSPLHF. The CDR3, as DNA: TGTGCCAGCAGCGTTTCACAGTATAATTCACCCCTCCACTTT. The complete variable domain, with remaining parts taken from reference TRBV9 and TRBJ1-6, reads DSGVTQTPKHLITATGQRVTLRCSPRSGDLSVYWYQQSLDQGLQFLIQYYNGEERAKGNILERFSAQQFPDLHSELNLSSLELGDSALYFCASSVSQYNSPLHFGNGTRLTVT.

The J gene is TRBJ1-6, the V gene TRBV5-6; D might be TRBD1 (6 bases). This CDR3 has 15 residues. The germline gives CDR1 SGHDT, CDR2 YYEEEE. Trimming removed 0 bases from V and 7 bases from J, with 11 bases in between. The CDR3 sequence: CASSLGAGVNSPLHF. The CDR3 DNA follows: TGTGCCAGCAGCTTGGGCGCAGGGGTGAATTCACCCCTCCACTTT.

The chain has TRBV5-6 and TRBJ2-2; D might be TRBD1 (5 bases). V was clipped by 6 bases and J by 5 bases, with 11 bases between them. Germline assignment: CDR1 SGHDT and CDR2 YYEEEE. The CDR3 sequence is 13 residues long. CDR3 loop: CASNLQGTGELFF. CDR3 DNA sequence: TGTGCCAGCAACCTCCAGGGAACCGGGGAGCTGTTTTTT. Looking up the rest from reference TRBV5-6 and TRBJ2-2 gives the full variable domain: DAGVTQSPTHLIKTRGQQVTLRCSPKSGHDTVSWYQQALGQGPQFIFQYYEEEERQRGNFPDRFSGHQFPNYSSELNVNALLLGDSALYLCASNLQGTGELFFGEGSRLTVL.

The J gene is TRBJ1-2, the V gene TRBV30; D unclear. This CDR3 spans 12 amino acids. Trimming took off 2 bases at V and 3 bases at J, with 7 bases between the two ends. The V gene's germline CDR1 is GTSNPN and CDR2 SVGIG (reference sequence). The CDR3 reads CAWSTEDYGYTF. CDR3 nucleotides: TGTGCCTGGAGTACGGAGGACTATGGCTACACCTTC.

This sequence joins TRBV7-4 and TRBJ1-4; 11 positions match TRBD1. The CDR3 runs to 18 residues. The germline V gene encodes CDR1 SGHVT and CDR2 SQSDAQ. J was trimmed by 6 bases and V by 4 bases; bases with no gene match: 13. CDR3 bases: TGTGCCAGCAGCTCCCCCGGGACAGGGGGGAGTCTTCATGAAAAACTGTTTTTT. Protein sequence: CASSSPGTGGSLHEKLFF.

This clone showed up just a few times. This chain links TRBV5-6 with TRBJ1-1; D not resolved. Trimming shortened V by 4 bases and J by 5 bases, and 9 bases separated the two germline ends. Germline CDR1 is SGHDT and CDR2 is YYEEEE. CDR3 size: 12 residues. The CDR3 sequence is CASSRIQTEAFF. CDR3 coding DNA: TGTGCCAGCAGCAGAATTCAGACTGAAGCTTTCTTT.

The chain links TRBV24-1 to TRBJ1-2; 7 nucleotides match TRBD1. V lost 4 bases to trimming and J lost 2 bases; unmatched junction nucleotides: 12. Germline V gives CDR1 KGHDR, CDR2 SFDVKD. CDR3 length: 17 residues. CDR3 bases: TGTGCCACCAGTGACGCCGAAATGCCGGGACAGAACTATGGCTACACCTTC. This sequence encodes CATSDAEMPGQNYGYTF.

V usage is TRBV7-8 and J usage is TRBJ1-1; 7 bases align to TRBD1. With 4 bases clipped from V and 5 bases from J, the junction kept 10 bases outside the gene matches. The CDR3 consists of 15 residues. CDR1 is SGHVS, CDR2 FQNEAQ, per germline. CDR3 sequence reads: CASSYTGVGFTEAFF. The CDR3 bases are TGTGCCAGCAGCTATACAGGGGTCGGGTTTACTGAAGCTTTCTTT.

The chain couples TRBV9 to TRBJ1-2, with TRBD1 matching over 10 bases. Germline V gene lookup returns CDR1 SGDLS and CDR2 YYNGEE. The CDR3 length is 14 residues. J gave up 7 bases and V 4 bases, and 7 bases lay outside the gene matches. The CDR3 DNA is TGTGCCAGCAGCCTGACAGGGGGCTTGGGTGGCTACACCTTC. This translates into CASSLTGGLGGYTF.

J is TRBJ2-3 and V is TRBV27, with D possibly being TRBD1 (6 bases). The CDR3 runs to 15 residues. Trimming pared 6 bases from V and 2 bases from J, leaving 15 bases between. CDR1 and CDR2 (germline): MNHEY, SMNVEV (reference sequence). CDR3 sequence (DNA): TGTGCCAGCAGCCCTAAGACAGGAGTCACAGATACGCAGTATTTT. This codes for CASSPKTGVTDTQYF.

The CDR3 DNA reads TGTGCCTGGAGTGCAGAGACTAGCGGGAAGTACAATGAGCAGTTCTTC. Its protein is CAWSAETSGKYNEQFF. The chain carries TRBV30 and TRBJ2-1, with 11 bases lining up with TRBD2. Per the germline V gene, CDR1 is GTSNPN and CDR2 is SVGIG (reference sequence). The V and J ends lost 1 base and 4 bases, in that order; junction bases with no gene match: 6. This CDR3 comprises 16 residues.

The chain employs TRBV11-3 and TRBJ1-5, with D hard to call. The germline gives CDR1 SGHNT, CDR2 YENEEA. The CDR3 covers 20 residues. V was trimmed by 1 base and J by 4 bases, leaving 26 bases between them. The chain's CDR3 is CASSLVMHGLTGYWNQPQHF. The CDR3, as DNA: TGTGCCAGCAGCTTAGTGATGCACGGTTTGACGGGGTACTGGAATCAGCCCCAGCATTTT.

The V gene is TRBV7-9, the J gene TRBJ2-1, with D perhaps TRBD2 (6 bases). Germline assignment: CDR1 SEHNR and CDR2 FQNEAQ (reference sequence). V dropped 5 bases and J dropped 6 bases, with 17 bases sitting between them. The CDR3 runs to 15 residues. The DNA of the CDR3 is TGTGCCAGCAGCCCTGGGCGCGGGATTTTCAATGAGCAGTTCTTC. It translates to CASSPGRGIFNEQFF.

This clone appeared a few times. This rearrangement joins TRBV27 to TRBJ1-2; 10 bases are shared with TRBD1. This CDR3 comprises 15 residues. V lost 5 bases to trimming and J lost 3 bases; unmatched junction nucleotides: 6. Per the germline V gene, CDR1 is MNHEY and CDR2 is SMNVEV (reference sequence). The CDR3 protein is CASSPRQGAYYGYTF. CDR3 DNA: TGTGCCAGCAGTCCCCGACAGGGGGCCTACTATGGCTACACCTTC.

The chain links TRBV2 to TRBJ2-5; the D is unclear. This CDR3 has 10 residues. Trimming left V 6 bases short and J 6 bases short, with 5 bases between. Germline values: CDR1 SNHLY, CDR2 FYNNEI. The chain's CDR3 is CASRRQTQYF. As DNA, the CDR3 is TGTGCCAGCAGGCGGCAGACCCAGTACTTC.

V gene TRBV4-3 combines with J gene TRBJ1-2, with TRBD1 as a possible D gene (5 bases). The CDR3 has 14 residues. Trimming left V 11 bases short and J 4 bases short, with 20 bases between. Per the germline V gene, CDR1 is LGHNA and CDR2 is YSLEER. CDR3 region: CAWWSRDFIYGYTF. In nucleotides, the CDR3 is TGCGCCTGGTGGTCCCGGGACTTTATCTATGGCTACACCTTC.

The chain recombines TRBV11-2 with TRBJ2-2, with D possibly matching TRBD2 (6 bases). The CDR3 consists of 15 residues. The V end lost 1 base, the J end lost 5 bases, and 11 bases lay between the germline ends. Looked up from germline, CDR1 is SGHAT and CDR2 is FQNNGV. CDR3 sequence reads: CASSLVLAVTGELFF. In DNA form, the CDR3 reads TGTGCCAGCAGCTTAGTACTAGCAGTTACCGGGGAGCTGTTTTTT.

The CDR3 loop reads CASSVGGPSTDTQYF. The DNA of the CDR3 is TGTGCCAGCAGCGTCGGGGGTCCTAGCACAGATACGCAGTATTTT. The rearrangement uses TRBV9 and TRBJ2-3; tentative D call: TRBD2 (6 bases). Germline V gene sequence: CDR1 SGDLS, CDR2 YYNGEE. Trimming pared 2 bases from V and 0 bases from J, leaving 10 bases between. The CDR3 spans 15 residues.